The rows below give T cell receptor beta chains drawn from one sample of a study of CD8+ T cells in alopecia areata. Sequencing used immunoSEQ multiplex PCR; TCRdb keeps in-frame clones, though not all of them. Among fewer than 100,000 clones listed, about 64% were seen once. Sequenced material: CD8+ T cells sorted from blood, taken at week 4, from a patient treated with tofacitinib. The origin of the receptors is a human donor with alopecia areata. CDR3s include the opening cysteine and the closing phenylalanine or tryptophan. A D gene is named only where the DNA matches it firmly. Rows give clone size only sometimes, using once, few, many, or a class for an expanded clone.

D gene,clone size,J gene,V gene,CDR3 protein,CDR3 DNA
-,-,TRBJ2-7,TRBV29-1,CSVAGDYEQYF,TGCAGCGTTGCAGGTGACTACGAGCAGTACTTC
TRBD2,few,TRBJ2-5,TRBV6-1,CASSGWTSGRGEETQYF,TGTGCCAGCAGTGGTTGGACTAGCGGGAGAGGGGAGGAGACCCAGTACTTC
TRBD1,-,TRBJ1-5,TRBV9,CASSVGQGYQPQHF,TGTGCCAGCAGCGTAGGACAGGGGTATCAGCCCCAGCATTTT
-,-,TRBJ2-3,TRBV30,CAWSGISTDTQYF,TGTGCCTGGAGTGGAATTAGCACAGATACGCAGTATTTT
TRBD2,few,TRBJ2-5,TRBV4-1,CASSQGGRALKTQYF,TGCGCCAGCAGCCAAGGCGGGAGGGCCTTAAAGACCCAGTACTTC
TRBD2,few,TRBJ2-3,TRBV29-1,CSVEPGLAGEADTQYF,TGCAGCGTTGAACCGGGACTAGCGGGAGAGGCAGATACGCAGTATTTT
TRBD1,-,TRBJ2-1,TRBV9,CASSEDRGAYEQFF,TGTGCCAGCAGTGAGGACAGGGGGGCGTATGAGCAGTTCTTC
-,few,TRBJ1-2,TRBV30,CAWNDKHPYPEGPAYGYTF,TGTGCCTGGAATGATAAACACCCGTACCCCGAGGGACCAGCCTATGGCTACACCTTC
-,-,TRBJ2-7,TRBV7-9,CASSLGTRYYEQYF,TGTGCCAGCAGCTTAGGAACAAGATACTACGAGCAGTACTTC
-,-,TRBJ1-5,TRBV7-9,CASSSSADNQPQHF,TGTGCCAGCAGCTCCTCTGCCGACAATCAGCCCCAGCATTTT
-,-,TRBJ2-7,TRBV6-5,CASSLDGNEQYF,TGTGCCAGCAGTTTAGACGGCAACGAGCAGTACTTC
TRBD2,once,TRBJ2-7,TRBV4-1,CASSQGTSGGRGEQYF,TGCGCCAGCAGCCAAGGTACTAGCGGGGGTCGGGGCGAGCAGTACTTC
-,-,TRBJ2-1,TRBV29-1,CSVEISGSYSYNEQFF,TGCAGCGTTGAAATTTCGGGGTCATACTCCTACAATGAGCAGTTCTTC
TRBD1,-,TRBJ2-3,TRBV30,CAGSGTGGSDTQYF,TGTGCGGGATCCGGGACAGGGGGCTCGGATACGCAGTATTTT
-,-,TRBJ2-3,TRBV4-1,CASSPLETAAYTQYF,TGCGCCAGCAGCCCCCTGGAGACAGCCGCTTATACGCAGTATTTT
TRBD1,-,TRBJ2-7,TRBV23-1,CASSQPTDRGRFYEQYF,TGCGCCAGCAGTCAGCCGACGGACAGGGGGCGGTTCTACGAGCAGTACTTC